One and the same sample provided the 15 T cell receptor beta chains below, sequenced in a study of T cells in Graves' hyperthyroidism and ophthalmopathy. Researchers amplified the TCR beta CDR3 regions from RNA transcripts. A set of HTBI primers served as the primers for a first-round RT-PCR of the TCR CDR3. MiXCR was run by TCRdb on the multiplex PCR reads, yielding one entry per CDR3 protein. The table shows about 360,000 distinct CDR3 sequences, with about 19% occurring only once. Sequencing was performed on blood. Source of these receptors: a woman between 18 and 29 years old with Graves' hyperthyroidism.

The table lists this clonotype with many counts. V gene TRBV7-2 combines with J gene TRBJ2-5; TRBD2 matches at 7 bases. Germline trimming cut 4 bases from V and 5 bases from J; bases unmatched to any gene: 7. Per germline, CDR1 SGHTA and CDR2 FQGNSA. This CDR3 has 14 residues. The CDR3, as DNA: TGTGCCAGCAGCTCTTTCGAGGGAGGGGAGACCCAGTACTTC. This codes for CASSSFEGGETQYF.

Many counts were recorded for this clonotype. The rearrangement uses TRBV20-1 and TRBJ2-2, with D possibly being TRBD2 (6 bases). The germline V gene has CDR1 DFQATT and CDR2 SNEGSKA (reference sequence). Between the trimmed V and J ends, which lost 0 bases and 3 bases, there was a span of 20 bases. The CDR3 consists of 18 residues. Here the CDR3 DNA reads TGCAGTGCTAGAGATCACGTCGGGTCGGGGGAAGACACCGGGGAGCTGTTTTTT. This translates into CSARDHVGSGEDTGELFF.

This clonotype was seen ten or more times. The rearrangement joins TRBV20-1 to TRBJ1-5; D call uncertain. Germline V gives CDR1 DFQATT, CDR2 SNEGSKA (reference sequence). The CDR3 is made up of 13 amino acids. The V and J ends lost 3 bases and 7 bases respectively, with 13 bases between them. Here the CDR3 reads CSARGGENQPQHF. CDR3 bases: TGCAGTGCTAGGGGTGGGGAGAACCAGCCCCAGCATTTT.

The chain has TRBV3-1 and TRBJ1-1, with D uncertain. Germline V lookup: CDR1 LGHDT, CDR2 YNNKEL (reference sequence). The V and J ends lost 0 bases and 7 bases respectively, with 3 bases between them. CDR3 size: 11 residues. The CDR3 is CASSQDGEAFF. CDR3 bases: TGTGCCAGCAGCCAAGACGGTGAAGCTTTCTTT.

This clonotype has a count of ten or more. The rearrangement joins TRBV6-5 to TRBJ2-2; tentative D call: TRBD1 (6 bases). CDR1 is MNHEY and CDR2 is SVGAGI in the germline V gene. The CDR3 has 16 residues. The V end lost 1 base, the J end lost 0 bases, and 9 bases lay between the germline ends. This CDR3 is CASSYWDITNTGELFF. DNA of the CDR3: TGTGCCAGCAGTTACTGGGACATCACGAACACCGGGGAGCTGTTTTTT.

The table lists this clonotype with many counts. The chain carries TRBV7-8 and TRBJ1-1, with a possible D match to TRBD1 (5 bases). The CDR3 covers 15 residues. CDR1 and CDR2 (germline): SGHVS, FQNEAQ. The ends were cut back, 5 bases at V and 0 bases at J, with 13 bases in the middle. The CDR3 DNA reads TGTGCCAGCAGCCCCCATTTAGGGGTGAACACTGAAGCTTTCTTT. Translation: CASSPHLGVNTEAFF. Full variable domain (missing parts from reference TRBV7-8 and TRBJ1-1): GAGVSQSPRYKVAKRGQDVALRCDPISGHVSLFWYQQALGQGPEFLTYFQNEAQLDKSGLPSDRFFAERPEGSVSTLKIQRTQQEDSAVYLCASSPHLGVNTEAFFGQGTRLTVV.

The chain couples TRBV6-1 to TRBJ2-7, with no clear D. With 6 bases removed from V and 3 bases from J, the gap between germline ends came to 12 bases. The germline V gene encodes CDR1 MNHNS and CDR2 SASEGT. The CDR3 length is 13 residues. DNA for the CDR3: TGTGCCAGCAGACAGCTATCGGACTACGAGCAGTACTTC. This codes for CASRQLSDYEQYF.

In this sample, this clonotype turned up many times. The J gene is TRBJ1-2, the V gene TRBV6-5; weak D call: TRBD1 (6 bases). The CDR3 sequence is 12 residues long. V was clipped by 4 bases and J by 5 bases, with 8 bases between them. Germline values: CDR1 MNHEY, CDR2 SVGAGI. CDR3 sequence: CASSWGAYGYTF. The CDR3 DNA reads TGTGCCAGCAGTTGGGGGGCTTATGGCTACACCTTC.

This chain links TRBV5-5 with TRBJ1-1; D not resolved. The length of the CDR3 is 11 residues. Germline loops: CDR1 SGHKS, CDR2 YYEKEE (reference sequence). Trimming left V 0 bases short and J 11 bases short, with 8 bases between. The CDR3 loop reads CASSLGGKAFF. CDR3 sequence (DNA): TGTGCCAGCAGCTTGGGCGGGAAGGCTTTCTTT.

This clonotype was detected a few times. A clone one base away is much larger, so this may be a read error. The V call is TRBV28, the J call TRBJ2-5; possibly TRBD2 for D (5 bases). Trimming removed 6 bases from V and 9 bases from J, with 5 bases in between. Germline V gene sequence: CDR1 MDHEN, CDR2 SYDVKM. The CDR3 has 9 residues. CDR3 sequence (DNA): TGTGCCAGCAGGGAGGCCCAGTACTTC. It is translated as CASREAQYF.

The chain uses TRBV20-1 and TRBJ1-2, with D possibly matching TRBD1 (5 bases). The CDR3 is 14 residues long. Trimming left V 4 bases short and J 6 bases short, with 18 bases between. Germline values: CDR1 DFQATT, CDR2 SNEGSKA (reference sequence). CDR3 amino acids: CSANRAGTGDGYTF. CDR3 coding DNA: TGCAGTGCTAACCGAGCCGGGACCGGCGATGGCTACACCTTC.

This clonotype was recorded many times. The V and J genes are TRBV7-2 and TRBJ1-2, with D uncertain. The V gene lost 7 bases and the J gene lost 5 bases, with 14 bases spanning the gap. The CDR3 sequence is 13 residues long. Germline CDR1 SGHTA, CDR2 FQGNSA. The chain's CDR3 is CASTGGLGYGYTF. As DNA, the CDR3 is TGTGCCAGCACCGGAGGGTTGGGGTATGGCTACACCTTC.

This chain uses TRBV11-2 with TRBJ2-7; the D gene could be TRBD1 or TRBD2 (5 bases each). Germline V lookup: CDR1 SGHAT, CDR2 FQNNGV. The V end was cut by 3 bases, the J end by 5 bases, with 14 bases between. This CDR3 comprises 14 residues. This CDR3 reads CASSLTDRGHEQYF. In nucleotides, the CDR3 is TGTGCCAGCAGCTTGACAGATCGGGGCCACGAGCAGTACTTC. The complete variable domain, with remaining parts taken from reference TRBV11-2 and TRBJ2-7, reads EAGVAQSPRYKIIEKRQSVAFWCNPISGHATLYWYQQILGQGPKLLIQFQNNGVVDDSQLPKDRFSAERLKGVDSTLKIQPAKLEDSAVYLCASSLTDRGHEQYFGPGTRLTVT.

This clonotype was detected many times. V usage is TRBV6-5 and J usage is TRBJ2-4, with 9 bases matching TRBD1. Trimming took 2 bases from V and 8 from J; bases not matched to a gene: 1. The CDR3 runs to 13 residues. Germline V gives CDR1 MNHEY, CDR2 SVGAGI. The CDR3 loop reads CASSYGDRDIQYF. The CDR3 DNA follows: TGTGCCAGCAGTTACGGGGACAGGGACATTCAGTACTTC.

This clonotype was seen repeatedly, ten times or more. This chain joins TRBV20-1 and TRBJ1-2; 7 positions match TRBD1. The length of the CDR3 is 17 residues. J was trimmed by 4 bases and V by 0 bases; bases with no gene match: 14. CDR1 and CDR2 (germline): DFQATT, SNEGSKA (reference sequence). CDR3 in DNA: TGCAGTGCTAGAGATACTAGTGCACAGGGGAAGACCTATGGCTACACCTTC. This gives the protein CSARDTSAQGKTYGYTF.